Below are 27 T cell receptor beta chains sequenced from a single sample in a study of cytomegalovirus exposure and HLA in healthy donors. Assay used: immunoSEQ multiplex PCR; TCRdb lists only in-frame clones, some missing. The table records around 300,000 clones, 87% of them present only once. The material sequenced was PBMCs. The receptors derive from a woman under 40 in good health and CMV-seropositive.

The chain employs TRBV28 and TRBJ1-2; 7 bases are a match to TRBD1. CDR3 size: 14 residues. The J segment lost 4 bases and the V segment lost 10 bases, leaving 12 bases of the junction unmatched. From germline, CDR1 is MDHEN and CDR2 SYDVKM. In DNA, the CDR3 is TGTGCCATTCAAGGGGGCGCCGGGGGCTATGGCTACACCTTC. It specifies CAIQGGAGGYGYTF.

This clone was counted only a few times. The CDR3 nucleotides read TGTGCCAGCAGTGGGACAGGGGACACTGAAGCTTTCTTT. It encodes CASSGTGDTEAFF. The chain employs TRBV6-6 and TRBJ1-1; 10 bases are shared with TRBD1. The germline CDR1 and CDR2 sequences are MNHNY and SVGAGI (reference sequence). The CDR3 covers 13 residues. J was trimmed by 3 bases and V by 5 bases; bases with no gene match: 0.

This chain uses TRBV6-6 with TRBJ1-2; D ambiguous. The length of the CDR3 is 15 residues. Trimming took 2 bases from V and 3 from J, leaving 13 bases between them. CDR1 and CDR2 from the germline V gene are MNHNY and SVGAGI (reference sequence). The CDR3 DNA sequence: TGTGCCAGCAGTTACGGCAACCGGGCGGACTATGGCTACACCTTC. Its translation: CASSYGNRADYGYTF.

This clone was counted once. The chain links TRBV30 to TRBJ1-5, with a tentative D call TRBD1 (5 bases). The CDR3 runs 19 residues. Trimming left V 1 base short and J 0 bases short, with 22 bases between. Germline V CDR1 and CDR2: GTSNPN, SVGIG (reference sequence). The CDR3 spells CAWSAKLWGGVYSNQPQHF. In DNA, the CDR3 is TGTGCCTGGAGTGCCAAATTGTGGGGGGGGGTCTATAGCAATCAGCCCCAGCATTTT.

The chain joins TRBV27 to TRBJ1-1, with 8 nucleotides matching TRBD1. CDR1 MNHEY and CDR2 SMNVEV come from the germline V gene (reference sequence). The V and J ends lost 0 bases and 5 bases, in that order; junction bases with no gene match: 5. The CDR3 runs 15 residues. The CDR3 spells CASSLSSTGATEAFF. The CDR3 DNA sequence: TGTGCCAGCAGTTTATCTTCGACAGGGGCAACTGAAGCTTTCTTT.

This chain links TRBV6-1 with TRBJ1-2; D gene unclear. Trimming removed 3 bases from V and 8 bases from J, with 13 bases in between. The CDR3 consists of 13 residues. Germline lookup yields CDR1 MNHNS and CDR2 SASEGT. CDR3 protein: CASSEGKAGGYTF. The DNA of the CDR3 is TGTGCCAGCAGTGAGGGTAAAGCAGGAGGCTACACCTTC.

This sequence joins TRBV5-1 and TRBJ1-2, with a tentative D call TRBD1 (6 bases). CDR3 length: 13 amino acids. CDR1 and CDR2 from the germline V gene are SGHRS and YFSETQ. Trimming removed 5 bases at V and 8 bases at J, with 16 bases between. CDR3 DNA: TGCGCCAGCAGTGATCAGGGGCTGGGCGGCTACACCTTC. It codes for CASSDQGLGGYTF.

With regard to this clone: As the CDR3 is not closed by the conserved phenylalanine or tryptophan, this likely results from a read error. The limits of the CDR3 on the DNA are not certain, so only TCRdb's listed CDR3 is given. The gene calls are TRBV28 and TRBJ1-1; the table's TRBD1 call for D was not verified on the DNA. Ends included, the CDR3 has 9 residues. The germline V gene has CDR1 MDHEN and CDR2 SYDVKM. The chain's CDR3 is CASGTGTFC.

The chain recombines TRBV5-4 with TRBJ1-6; maybe TRBD1 (5 bases). Germline loops: CDR1 SGHNT, CDR2 YYREEE (reference sequence). V was trimmed by 3 bases and J by 10 bases, leaving 17 bases between them. This CDR3 contains 15 residues. This chain's CDR3 is CASSSIDSQTSPLHF. The CDR3 region has the DNA TGTGCCAGCAGCTCAATCGACAGCCAGACATCACCCCTCCACTTT.

The chain joins TRBV6-5 to TRBJ2-4, with D perhaps matching TRBD1 or TRBD2 (5 bases each). The V and J ends lost 7 bases and 6 bases respectively, with 16 bases between them. Germline lookup yields CDR1 MNHEY and CDR2 SVGAGI. The CDR3 length is 14 residues. The CDR3: CASTPGLGGNIQYF. DNA of the CDR3: TGTGCCAGCACACCGGGGCTCGGTGGAAACATTCAGTACTTC.

The genes are TRBV5-5 and TRBJ2-7; D might be TRBD2 (6 bases). CDR1 SGHKS and CDR2 YYEKEE come from the germline V gene (reference sequence). V was trimmed by 3 bases and J by 5 bases, leaving 21 bases between them. The CDR3 contains 16 residues. CDR3 protein: CASSSLSGPTRDEQYF. The CDR3 DNA follows: TGTGCCAGCAGCTCCCTAAGCGGGCCGACTCGGGACGAGCAGTACTTC.

This sequence joins TRBV9 and TRBJ2-1, with D perhaps being TRBD1 or TRBD2 (5 bases each). This CDR3 is 12 amino acids long. V gave up 0 bases and J gave up 9 bases, with 7 bases separating them. Per germline, CDR1 SGDLS and CDR2 YYNGEE. The CDR3 DNA follows: TGTGCCAGCAGCGTAGTGGGGGTTGAGCAGTTCTTC. Translation: CASSVVGVEQFF.

The chain links TRBV6-1 to TRBJ1-3, with D possibly being TRBD1 (6 bases). Between the trimmed V and J ends, which lost 3 bases and 0 bases, there was a span of 9 bases. CDR3 length: 15 residues. Germline CDR1 reads MNHNS; CDR2 reads SASEGT. CDR3 coding DNA: TGTGCCAGCAGTGAGGACAGATTCTCTGGAAACACCATATATTTT. The encoded protein is CASSEDRFSGNTIYF.

The rearrangement uses TRBV5-8 and TRBJ1-5; no reliable D call. The germline gives CDR1 SGHTS, CDR2 YDEGEE. The CDR3 runs 14 residues. Deletions cut 0 bases from V and 5 bases from J, with 9 bases between. This CDR3 reads CASSLGRAYQPQHF. CDR3 in DNA: TGTGCCAGCAGCTTGGGAAGGGCTTATCAGCCCCAGCATTTT.

This chain uses TRBV7-9 with TRBJ2-2; weak D call: TRBD1 (6 bases). CDR3 size: 14 residues. Trimming stripped 5 bases from V and 7 bases from J, with 14 bases between. The germline V gene has CDR1 SEHNR and CDR2 FQNEAQ (reference sequence). Here the CDR3 reads CASSPQGTGGELFF. In DNA form, the CDR3 reads TGTGCCAGCAGCCCACAGGGTACGGGCGGGGAGCTGTTTTTT. Complete variable domain (other parts from reference TRBV7-9 and TRBJ2-2): DTGVSQNPRHKITKRGQNVTFRCDPISEHNRLYWYRQTLGQGPEFLTYFQNEAQLEKSRLLSDRFSAERPKGSFSTLEIQRTEQGDSAMYLCASSPQGTGGELFFGEGSRLTVL.

This clone was seen once. The chain employs TRBV7-2 and TRBJ2-7, with 10 bases fitting TRBD2. In germline, CDR1 is SGHTA, CDR2 FQGNSA. With 0 bases clipped from V and 4 bases from J, the junction kept 9 bases outside the gene matches. This CDR3 comprises 17 residues. In DNA form, the CDR3 reads TGTGCCAGCAGCTTAGCGACCAGCGGGAGGGCCAGGTACGAGCAGTACTTC. Its translation is CASSLATSGRARYEQYF.

This chain connects TRBV28 to TRBJ1-5; no clear D. Germline lookup yields CDR1 MDHEN and CDR2 SYDVKM. Trimming took off 6 bases at V and 2 bases at J, with 17 bases between the two ends. CDR3 length: 16 residues. The CDR3 region is CASSAHLGQGNQPQHF. The CDR3 DNA reads TGTGCCAGCAGCGCTCACCTTGGGCAGGGCAATCAGCCCCAGCATTTT.

This clone was observed once. The chain has TRBV27 and TRBJ2-7; D is possibly TRBD2 (6 bases). Trimming removed 11 bases at V and 3 bases at J, with 11 bases between. Per the germline V gene, CDR1 is MNHEY and CDR2 is SMNVEV (reference sequence). This CDR3 contains 11 residues. This CDR3 is CAAGTDYEQYF. In DNA form, the CDR3 reads TGTGCCGCGGGGACTGACTACGAGCAGTACTTC.

There are a few counts of this clone. V gene TRBV4-2 combines with J gene TRBJ2-7; D is perhaps TRBD2 (5 bases). Trimming left V 6 bases short and J 6 bases short, with 15 bases between. Germline CDR1 LGHNA, CDR2 YNFKEQ. The CDR3 loop spans 13 amino acids. CDR3 DNA: TGTGCCAGCAGGAAAGGAGGAAGTTCCGAGCAGTACTTC. Translated, it gives CASRKGGSSEQYF.

This chain connects TRBV4-2 to TRBJ2-1; D not certain. The CDR3 has 16 amino acids. The germline CDR1 and CDR2 sequences are LGHNA and YNFKEQ. Trimming took off 0 bases at V and 4 bases at J, with 13 bases between the two ends. In DNA form, the CDR3 reads TGTGCCAGCAGCCAAGACCCCCCTTCGACTTACAATGAGCAGTTCTTC. Encoded protein: CASSQDPPSTYNEQFF.

This sequence joins TRBV30 and TRBJ1-2; 8 bases fit TRBD1. The V gene end was trimmed by 4 bases and the J gene end by 5 bases; junction bases not matched to a gene: 9. Germline V gene lookup returns CDR1 GTSNPN and CDR2 SVGIG (reference sequence). The CDR3 sequence is 14 residues long. The CDR3 DNA follows: TGTGCCTGGACCCCCCCCGGACAGGGATATGGCTACACCTTC. Protein: CAWTPPGQGYGYTF.

The gene calls are TRBV28 and TRBJ2-6; the match to TRBD1 covers 7 bases. The germline V gene encodes CDR1 MDHEN and CDR2 SYDVKM. The length of the CDR3 is 15 residues. The trim removed 4 bases at V and 3 bases at J, leaving 3 bases unmatched. The CDR3 coding sequence is TGTGCCAGCAGTTACACAGGGGATGGGGCCAACGTCCTGACTTTC. Amino acids: CASSYTGDGANVLTF.

The rearrangement uses TRBV4-3 and TRBJ2-1; D not certain. Trimming removed 1 base from V and 5 bases from J, with 9 bases in between. Germline CDR1 is LGHNA and CDR2 is YSLEER. This CDR3 has 14 amino acids. The CDR3 is CASSQVLSNNEQFF. The CDR3 coding sequence is TGCGCCAGCAGCCAAGTTTTATCTAACAATGAGCAGTTCTTC.

This clone came up a few times. The same CDR3 arises from other DNA sequences in this sample as well. The chain links TRBV5-1 to TRBJ2-2; 8 nucleotides match TRBD2. This CDR3 has 15 residues. The germline V gene has CDR1 SGHRS and CDR2 YFSETQ. V lost 4 bases to trimming and J lost 2 bases; unmatched junction nucleotides: 4. For the CDR3, the DNA is TGCGCCAGCAGCCTAGGACTAGCAAACACCGGGGAGCTGTTTTTT. Encoded protein: CASSLGLANTGELFF.

This rearrangement joins TRBV18 to TRBJ1-1, with 8 bases identical to TRBD1. CDR1 is KGHSH and CDR2 is LQKENI in the germline V gene. The V segment lost 0 bases and the J segment 1 base; nucleotides outside the gene matches: 10. The CDR3 loop spans 18 amino acids. CDR3 region: CASSPPIGQGLGNTEAFF. CDR3 nucleotide sequence: TGTGCCAGCTCACCACCGATTGGACAGGGCCTAGGGAACACTGAAGCTTTCTTT.

This chain links TRBV5-4 with TRBJ2-1; the match to TRBD2 covers 9 bases. Trimming at V came to 0 bases and at J to 4 bases, leaving 5 bases not matched to a gene. The CDR3 contains 16 residues. Germline loops: CDR1 SGHNT, CDR2 YYREEE (reference sequence). The DNA for the CDR3 is TGTGCCAGCAGCTTGGCAGGACTAGCGCTATACAATGAGCAGTTCTTC. It specifies CASSLAGLALYNEQFF.

The chain is built from TRBV15 and TRBJ2-7, with D perhaps matching TRBD2 (5 bases). The CDR3 sequence is 14 residues long. Trimming removed 1 base from V and 2 bases from J, with 9 bases in between. Germline values: CDR1 LNHNV, CDR2 YYDKDF (reference sequence). The CDR3, as DNA: TGTGCCACCAGCAGAGGGACTGCAACCTACGAGCAGTACTTC. Protein: CATSRGTATYEQYF.